The rows below give T cell receptor beta chains drawn from one sample of a study of monozygotic twins with inflammatory bowel disease. Using the 5' RACE reads, TCRdb records one entry per CDR3 protein without DNA. This listing includes 440,000 or so distinct CDR3 sequences. The sample was blood. All receptors derive from a human donor with ulcerative colitis or Crohn's disease, or a healthy co-twin of an affected twin (not recorded which). Both conserved end residues are part of each CDR3.

v_call	j_call	cdr3_aa
TRBV3-1	TRBJ1-6	CASSHFAVGRSPLHF
TRBV12-3/TRBV12-4	TRBJ2-4	CASSNSGAAGTQYF
TRBV29-1	TRBJ1-4	CSVWGREKLFF
TRBV12-3/TRBV12-4	TRBJ1-1	CASSLFPTEAFF
TRBV30	TRBJ2-6	CAWRPPGANVLTF
TRBV6-5	TRBJ2-7	CASSYSRGHYYEQYF
TRBV4-2	TRBJ1-5	CASSQDHRSQPQHF
TRBV15	TRBJ2-1	CATSGPRDSYNEQFF
TRBV20-1	TRBJ2-3	CSARSGPSTDTQYF
TRBV6-6	TRBJ1-1	CAIRGDTEAFF
TRBV21-1	TRBJ2-4	CASSLREPLAKNIQYF
TRBV28	TRBJ2-3	CASGRAGLGDTQYF
TRBV12-3/TRBV12-4	TRBJ1-2	CASSARTGSYGYTF
TRBV9	TRBJ1-5	CASSPRTENQPQHF
TRBV5-6	TRBJ1-1	CASSVGVEAEAFF
TRBV5-5	TRBJ2-7	CASSLGPGAGFSYEQYF
TRBV3-1	TRBJ1-2	CASSQERGVNTNGYTF
TRBV5-1	TRBJ1-1	CASSSDGWGAFF
TRBV6-1	TRBJ1-4	CASSNPTGNEKLFF
TRBV12-3/TRBV12-4	TRBJ2-1	CASSLLQLDRGYNEQFF
TRBV5-6	TRBJ2-1	CASMPTGRYNEQFF
TRBV14	TRBJ2-3	CASSQEGRGTQYF
TRBV24-1	TRBJ2-1	CATSDHTLLAGEQFF
TRBV20-1	TRBJ2-7	CSAGDGWDYEQYF
TRBV30	TRBJ2-3	CAWMKGHKTSFRLGTDTQYF
TRBV20-1	TRBJ1-2	CSAWPGSGYTF
TRBV7-2	TRBJ2-7	CASSPRSSTAIHEQYF
TRBV12-3/TRBV12-4	TRBJ2-2	CASSLIAIGELFF
TRBV2	TRBJ1-3	CASRLDRSSASGNTIYF
TRBV6-1	TRBJ2-7	CASRKIAGSSYEQYF
TRBV12-3/TRBV12-4	TRBJ2-7	CASSFPRDSGNSSYEQYF
TRBV5-4	TRBJ1-1	CASSLAGNREAFF
TRBV7-9	TRBJ1-1	CASSQALDRDTEAFF
TRBV7-9	TRBJ1-1	CASSLEGWTEAFF
TRBV18	TRBJ2-5	CASSLPGLARLTQYF
TRBV9	TRBJ2-7	CASSPWGKRDTEQYF
TRBV20-1	TRBJ2-1	CSAPGTIFYNEQFF
TRBV20-1	TRBJ2-1	CSAWTSGRVFSYNEQFF
TRBV20-1	TRBJ1-1	CSAPSVNTEAFF
TRBV5-1	TRBJ1-2	CASSAGTGGYGYTF
TRBV20-1	TRBJ2-7	CSASRDGDYEQYF
TRBV20-1	TRBJ1-4	CSVRLTNEKLFF
TRBV5-1	TRBJ2-7	CASRGSGGGPGSYEQYF
TRBV27	TRBJ1-5	CASSSWTTSNSNQPQHF
TRBV5-5	TRBJ2-5	CASSSWMRGAQETQYF
TRBV4-3	TRBJ2-3	CASSALRAGGFTDTQYF
TRBV20-1	TRBJ2-6	CSARVLPGSGANVLTF
TRBV5-6	TRBJ2-2	CASRPSSGRDTGELFF
TRBV6-1	TRBJ2-3	CAGRTSGGGSDTQYF
TRBV5-1	TRBJ2-7	CASSPLEGLSYEQYF
TRBV5-4	TRBJ2-2	CASRDRANTGELFF
TRBV27	TRBJ1-6	CASSLRGGGKRGNSPLHF